The next 13 T cell receptor beta chains were all read from a single sample in a study of blood T cell repertoires in COVID-19. The assay was immunoSEQ multiplex PCR, and TCRdb's table has in-frame clones only and misses some. This sample yields a few hundred thousand clones, of which 75% to 90% are seen a single time; 5% belongs to the top ten. Source material: PBMCs or T cells enriched from blood (not recorded which). All receptors come from a man aged 25-45 years who had recovered from COVID-19.

For this clone: Other nucleotide sequences in the sample specify the same CDR3. The chain links TRBV6-5 to TRBJ2-7; tentatively, D is TRBD2 (6 bases). From germline, CDR1 is MNHEY and CDR2 SVGAGI. Between the trimmed V and J ends, which lost 8 bases and 0 bases, there was a span of 14 bases. The CDR3 runs 14 residues. The CDR3 sequence is CASRGGGASYEQYF. CDR3 nucleotides: TGTGCCAGCCGGGGTGGAGGGGCCTCCTACGAGCAGTACTTC.

This rearrangement joins TRBV5-4 to TRBJ1-1; no firm D call. The CDR3 spans 13 residues. The germline CDR1 and CDR2 sequences are SGHNT and YYREEE (reference sequence). The V gene lost 1 base and the J gene lost 4 bases, with 8 bases spanning the gap. CDR3 in DNA: TGTGCCAGCAGCTTGAGGTCGGGCACTGAAGCTTTCTTT. It yields the protein CASSLRSGTEAFF. The whole variable domain, remainder taken from reference TRBV5-4 and TRBJ1-1, is ETGVTQSPTHLIKTRGQQVTLRCSSQSGHNTVSWYQQALGQGPQFIFQYYREEENGRGNFPPRFSGLQFPNYSSELNVNALELDDSALYLCASSLRSGTEAFFGQGTRLTVV.

V usage is TRBV19 and J usage is TRBJ2-7; TRBD2 is a possible D gene (5 bases). Trimming took 6 bases from V and 1 from J, leaving 13 bases between them. CDR3 length: 14 residues. CDR1 is LNHDA and CDR2 is SQIVND in the germline V gene (reference sequence). CDR3 sequence: CASSQSGLSYEQYF. CDR3 DNA: TGTGCCAGTAGCCAATCTGGACTGTCCTACGAGCAGTACTTC.

V and J are TRBV4-1 and TRBJ2-1, with a possible D match to TRBD2 (6 bases). This CDR3 is 15 amino acids long. Trimming pared 4 bases from V and 0 bases from J, leaving 10 bases between. CDR1 is MGHRA, CDR2 YSYEKL, per germline. Here the CDR3 reads CASSLAGSSYNEQFF. CDR3 DNA: TGCGCCAGCAGCCTCGCGGGGTCCTCCTACAATGAGCAGTTCTTC.

The chain recombines TRBV24-1 with TRBJ1-5; 10 bases are shared with TRBD1. V lost 9 bases and J lost 5; bases outside the gene matches: 6. There are 14 residues in the CDR3. Germline V gives CDR1 KGHDR, CDR2 SFDVKD. The chain's CDR3 is CATGRGTGDQPQHF. The CDR3 nucleotides read TGTGCCACCGGACGAGGGACAGGGGATCAGCCCCAGCATTTT.

The chain joins TRBV5-1 to TRBJ2-5, with TRBD2 as a possible D gene (6 bases). V dropped 1 base and J dropped 3 bases, with 10 bases sitting between them. The CDR3 has 14 residues. Germline CDR1 reads SGHRS; CDR2 reads YFSETQ. CDR3 amino acids: CASSLMEGKETQYF. The CDR3 DNA follows: TGCGCCAGCAGCTTGATGGAGGGTAAAGAGACCCAGTACTTC.

The chain couples TRBV15 to TRBJ2-7; 8 positions match TRBD2. Germline CDR1 is LNHNV and CDR2 is YYDKDF (reference sequence). This CDR3 comprises 14 residues. Unmatched junction bases numbered 2, after V lost 0 bases and J lost 4 bases. The CDR3 DNA reads as TGTGCCACCAGCAGAGATCGGGGGGGATACGAGCAGTACTTC. It is translated as CATSRDRGGYEQYF.

This chain links TRBV3-1 (or the pseudogene TRBV3-2) with TRBJ1-2, with D tentatively TRBD1 (5 bases). Germline V gene sequence: CDR1 LGHDT, CDR2 YNNKEL (reference sequence). Trimming removed 4 bases at V and 6 bases at J, with 21 bases between. The CDR3 is 16 residues long. The CDR3 is CASSPPHGSRGDGYTF. The CDR3 DNA reads TGTGCCAGCAGCCCCCCCCACGGGTCCCGGGGGGATGGCTACACCTTC.

The chain combines TRBV6-5 with TRBJ2-1; TRBD2 is a possible D gene (5 bases). The CDR3 is made up of 13 amino acids. V was cut by 0 bases and J by 8 bases, with 8 bases left in between. Germline V gene sequence: CDR1 MNHEY, CDR2 SVGAGI. CDR3: CASSYSNGDEQFF. In DNA, the CDR3 is TGTGCCAGCAGTTACTCAAACGGGGATGAGCAGTTCTTC.

The chain recombines TRBV25-1 with TRBJ1-2; perhaps TRBD1 as D (6 bases). The CDR3 consists of 14 residues. Germline CDR1 is MGHDK and CDR2 is SYGVNS. The V end was cut by 6 bases, the J end by 8 bases, with 19 bases between. The CDR3 loop is CASSHGGSVGGYTF. CDR3 nucleotide sequence: TGTGCCAGCAGCCATGGGGGCAGCGTAGGAGGCTACACCTTC.

The chain employs TRBV5-4 and TRBJ2-7; D is unclear. V dropped 1 base and J dropped 2 bases, with 13 bases sitting between them. CDR1 is SGHNT and CDR2 is YYREEE in the germline V gene (reference sequence). The CDR3 spans 15 residues. Here the CDR3 reads CASSLPGRPTYEQYF. The CDR3 coding sequence is TGTGCCAGCAGCTTGCCGGGTAGGCCCACCTACGAGCAGTACTTC.

This chain connects TRBV11-3 to TRBJ2-6; D ambiguous. The CDR3 length is 14 residues. V dropped 1 base and J dropped 5 bases, with 6 bases sitting between them. In germline, CDR1 is SGHNT, CDR2 YENEEA. This chain's CDR3 is CASSLGGRANVLTF. DNA of the CDR3: TGTGCCAGCAGCTTAGGCGGTAGGGCCAACGTCCTGACTTTC.

In nucleotides, the CDR3 is TGCAGCGTTGTCACCGGGGGGTCTGGTCAGCCCCAGCATTTT. Its protein is CSVVTGGSGQPQHF. This rearrangement joins TRBV29-1 to TRBJ1-5, with D perhaps matching TRBD1 (5 bases). Germline V CDR1 and CDR2: SQVTM, ANQGSEA. The CDR3 contains 14 residues. Deletions cut 4 bases from V and 6 bases from J, with 16 bases between.